This TCR beta chain was captured by sequencing in a study of blood T cell repertoires in COVID-19. Study-wide context: The origin of the acute and convalescent COVID-19 samples was the United States, Italy and Spain. T cells, B-cell-depleted T cells, or PBMCs provided the cDNA or gDNA that served as material.

In the original analysis: Reference gene primer amplification gave estimated nucleated cell counts. Generated by immunoSEQ multiplex PCR, the TCRdb table keeps only in-frame clones and is missing some. Clonal size and the V and J genes are those of that table, whereas D and trimming came from the DNA. Of around 59,000 clones in the sample, about 78% were seen once. The ends were cut back, 3 bases at V and 7 bases at J, with 12 bases in the middle. Per the germline V gene, CDR1 is SGHVS and CDR2 is FQNEAQ. The CDR3 runs 13 residues. The receptor's source is a man of 80 years or more with acute or convalescent COVID-19. The chain uses TRBV7-8 and TRBJ1-2, with D maybe TRBD1 (5 bases). The sequencing input was peripheral blood. The DNA of the CDR3 is TGTGCCAGCAGCTTGGGGGGAATTGTTGGCTACACCTTC. Amino acids: CASSLGGIVGYTF.